This T cell receptor (beta chain) was sequenced during a study of blood T cell repertoires in COVID-19. Study context: Specimens from acute and convalescent COVID-19 originated in the United States, Italy and Spain.

This clone was detected only a few times. The study recruited people aged about 18 to 95 years across roughly 25 US areas. Per the study methods: Reference gene primers were amplified, and this amplification served to estimate nucleated cell counts. The assay was immunoSEQ multiplex PCR, and TCRdb's table has in-frame clones only and misses some. D and trimming come from the DNA, and the V and J calls and clone size come from that table. Of fewer than 350,000 clones listed, 85% were seen once; the top ten hold under 3%. The CDR3 totals 14 residues. Germline loops: CDR1 LGHNA, CDR2 YNFKEQ. Trimming left V 4 bases short and J 0 bases short, with 7 bases between.

Sequencing was done on a sample of PBMCs or T cells enriched from blood (not recorded which). The clonotype comes from a woman aged 50 to 60 who had recovered from COVID-19. This chain joins TRBV4-2 and TRBJ2-1, with D perhaps matching TRBD2 (6 bases). The CDR3 is CASSLGSSYNEQFF. CDR3 nucleotides: TGTGCCAGCAGCCTCGGGAGCTCCTACAATGAGCAGTTCTTC.